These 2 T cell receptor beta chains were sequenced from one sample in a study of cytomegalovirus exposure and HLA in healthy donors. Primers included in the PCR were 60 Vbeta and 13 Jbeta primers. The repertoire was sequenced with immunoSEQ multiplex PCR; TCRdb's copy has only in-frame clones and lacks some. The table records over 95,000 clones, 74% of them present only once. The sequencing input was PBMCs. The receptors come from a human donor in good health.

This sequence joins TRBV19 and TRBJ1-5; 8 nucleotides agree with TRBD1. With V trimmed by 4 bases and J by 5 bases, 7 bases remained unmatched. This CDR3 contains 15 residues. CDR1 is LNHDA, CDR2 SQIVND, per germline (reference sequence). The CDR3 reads CASSTGQGVYQPQHF. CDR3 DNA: TGTGCCAGTAGTACCGGACAGGGAGTCTATCAGCCCCAGCATTTT. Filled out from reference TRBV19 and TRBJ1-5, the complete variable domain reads DGGITQSPKYLFRKEGQNVTLSCEQNLNHDAMYWYRQDPGQGLRLIYYSQIVNDFQKGDIAEGYSVSREKKESFPLTVTSAQKNPTAFYLCASSTGQGVYQPQHFGDGTRLSIL.

The CDR3 loop reads CASSYLGEGVEKLFF. In DNA, the CDR3 is TGTGCCAGCAGTTACTTAGGGGAGGGGGTGGAAAAACTGTTTTTT. V is TRBV6-5 and J is TRBJ1-4; a possible D gene is TRBD1 (6 bases). The CDR3 extends over 15 amino acids. V was clipped by 1 base and J by 8 bases, with 14 bases between them. The V gene's germline CDR1 is MNHEY and CDR2 SVGAGI.